The 25 T cell receptor beta chains below come from one sample, sequenced in a study of radiation and T cells in renal cell carcinoma. This sample's time point: baseline pretreatment blood. The treatment: 15 Gy SBRT to primary tumor, nephrectomy 4 weeks later. Sequenced by immunoSEQ multiplex PCR; TCRdb stores in-frame clones only, minus some. Here the sample spans more than 75,000 clones, over 65% being singletons. The sample here was blood, taken from a patient whose treatment included radiotherapy and nephrectomy. The source of these receptors is a man between 60 and 70 years old with renal cell carcinoma.

The chain is built from TRBV15 and TRBJ2-7, with D unclear. CDR3 length: 13 residues. Trimming shortened V by 5 bases and J by 4 bases, and 12 bases separated the two germline ends. Germline CDR1 is LNHNV and CDR2 is YYDKDF (reference sequence). In DNA form, the CDR3 reads TGTGCCACCAGCCGCCTAAAAGAGTACGAGCAGTACTTC. This gives the protein CATSRLKEYEQYF.

V and J are TRBV2 and TRBJ2-7, with unresolved D. The CDR3 consists of 12 residues. Germline assignment: CDR1 SNHLY and CDR2 FYNNEI. V dropped 7 bases and J dropped 7 bases, with 14 bases sitting between them. CDR3 in amino acids: CASNDLSQEQYF. The DNA for the CDR3 is TGTGCCAGCAACGACTTATCTCAGGAGCAGTACTTC.

The chain has TRBV2 and TRBJ2-3; 8 nucleotides align to TRBD2. V dropped 4 bases and J dropped 3; count of bases not matched to a gene: 9. In germline, CDR1 is SNHLY, CDR2 FYNNEI. CDR3 length: 16 amino acids. As DNA, the CDR3 is TGTGCCAGCAGTGGGGGCCTAAGCGGGAGTACAGATACGCAGTATTTT. Translating gives CASSGGLSGSTDTQYF.

The chain has TRBV11-3 and TRBJ2-3, with a possible D match to TRBD2 (6 bases). Trimming pared 1 base from V and 4 bases from J, leaving 9 bases between. From germline, CDR1 is SGHNT and CDR2 YENEEA. The CDR3 has 14 residues. CDR3 DNA sequence: TGTGCCAGCAGCTTAGTATCGGGGGCAGATACGCAGTATTTT. Protein: CASSLVSGADTQYF. Using reference TRBV11-3 and TRBJ2-3 for the parts outside the CDR3, the full variable domain is EAGVVQSPRYKIIEKKQPVAFWCNPISGHNTLYWYLQNLGQGPELLIRYENEEAVDDSQLPKDRFSAERLKGVDSTLKIQPAELGDSAVYLCASSLVSGADTQYFGPGTRLTVL.

The chain combines TRBV27 with TRBJ2-1; the match to TRBD2 covers 10 bases. The CDR3 totals 15 residues. The V and J ends lost 3 bases and 2 bases, in that order; junction bases with no gene match: 1. CDR1 and CDR2 (germline): MNHEY, SMNVEV (reference sequence). The CDR3 DNA reads TGTGCCAGCAGTTTTGGGACTAGCGCCTACAATGAGCAGTTCTTC. This codes for CASSFGTSAYNEQFF.

V and J are TRBV28 and TRBJ2-5; D remains ambiguous. The germline gives CDR1 MDHEN, CDR2 SYDVKM. The CDR3 consists of 14 residues. The V gene lost 6 bases and the J gene lost 2 bases, with 13 bases spanning the gap. This CDR3 reads CASSQIVTQETQYF. The DNA for the CDR3 is TGTGCCAGCAGCCAAATAGTAACGCAAGAGACCCAGTACTTC.

V is TRBV6-1 and J is TRBJ2-3; weak D call: TRBD2 (5 bases). The CDR3 totals 15 residues. Per the germline V gene, CDR1 is MNHNS and CDR2 is SASEGT. Trimming stripped 7 bases from V and 2 bases from J, with 16 bases between. CDR3: CASILGRAATDTQYF. The CDR3 nucleotides read TGTGCCAGCATCCTAGGGCGGGCCGCCACAGATACGCAGTATTTT.

J is TRBJ2-1 and V is TRBV10-3, with TRBD1 identical over 8 bases. Germline lookup yields CDR1 ENHRY and CDR2 SYGVKD. CDR3 size: 16 residues. V gave up 0 bases and J gave up 8 bases; unmatched junction bases: 9. The chain's CDR3 is CAISESSTGEEDEQFF. CDR3 DNA: TGTGCCATCAGTGAGTCTTCGACAGGGGAAGAGGATGAGCAGTTCTTC.

The V and J genes are TRBV7-2 and TRBJ2-1, with TRBD1 as a possible D gene (6 bases). This CDR3 region has 16 residues. V gave up 2 bases and J gave up 6 bases, with 17 bases separating them. Germline V gene data show CDR1 as SGHTA and CDR2 as FQGNSA. The CDR3 DNA is TGTGCCAGCAGCTTATTTGGGGCAGGGGAAGCCAATGAGCAGTTCTTC. It specifies CASSLFGAGEANEQFF.

The rearrangement links TRBV7-9 to TRBJ1-6; no firm D call. With 5 bases removed from V and 0 bases from J, the gap between germline ends came to 8 bases. CDR3 length equals 15 residues. CDR1 is SEHNR and CDR2 is FQNEAQ in the germline V gene (reference sequence). As DNA, the CDR3 is TGTGCCAGCAGCCCCGGCAGCTCCTATAATTCACCCCTCCACTTT. Encoded protein: CASSPGSSYNSPLHF.

This clone was recorded only once. This sequence joins TRBV19 and TRBJ2-3; D is possibly TRBD1 (5 bases). The CDR3 extends over 14 amino acids. Germline V gene lookup returns CDR1 LNHDA and CDR2 SQIVND (reference sequence). V lost 6 bases to trimming and J lost 2 bases, with 12 bases between them. The CDR3 sequence: CASRATEPTDTQYF. CDR3 DNA: TGTGCCAGTAGGGCGACAGAACCCACAGATACGCAGTATTTT.

The chain is built from TRBV7-3 and TRBJ2-3; D perhaps matches TRBD2 (5 bases). This CDR3 has 14 amino acids. Germline assignment: CDR1 SGHTA and CDR2 FQGTGA. V was trimmed by 1 base and J by 0 bases, leaving 5 bases between them. Here the CDR3 DNA reads TGTGCCAGCAGCTTAAGGACTAGCACAGATACGCAGTATTTT. Translating it yields CASSLRTSTDTQYF.

The CDR3 DNA reads TGCGCCAGCAGCTTGGGAGGGGGCCCAGCTAACTATGGCTACACCTTC. Protein: CASSLGGGPANYGYTF. The chain has TRBV5-1 and TRBJ1-2; 7 bases map to TRBD1. The CDR3 consists of 16 residues. Germline lookup yields CDR1 SGHRS and CDR2 YFSETQ. With 0 bases clipped from V and 0 bases from J, the junction kept 5 bases outside the gene matches.

The chain links TRBV28 to TRBJ2-7; 10 nucleotides agree with TRBD2. This CDR3 has 19 amino acids. Germline loops: CDR1 MDHEN, CDR2 SYDVKM. Trimming took 4 bases from V and 4 from J; bases not matched to a gene: 19. CDR3: CASSSRASGSTGAGYEQYF. CDR3 bases: TGTGCCAGCAGTTCCCGGGCTAGCGGGAGCACGGGGGCAGGTTACGAGCAGTACTTC.

This rearrangement joins TRBV5-1 to TRBJ1-2; possible D gene TRBD1, 6 bases. CDR1 is SGHRS and CDR2 is YFSETQ in the germline V gene. V dropped 3 bases and J dropped 2 bases, with 11 bases sitting between them. The CDR3 contains 14 residues. As DNA, the CDR3 is TGCGCCAGCAGCTCGGGGGGGCAGAACTATGGCTACACCTTC. Amino acids: CASSSGGQNYGYTF.

The genes are TRBV6-6 and TRBJ1-2; 10 bases are a match to TRBD1. V was clipped by 6 bases and J by 6 bases; unmatched bases: 4. The CDR3 contains 13 residues. Germline V CDR1 and CDR2: MNHNY, SVGAGI (reference sequence). This chain's CDR3 is CASRRDRGNGYTF. Written as DNA, the CDR3 is TGTGCCAGCAGGCGGGACAGGGGAAATGGCTACACCTTC.

The rearrangement uses TRBV28 and TRBJ2-5; tentative D call: TRBD2 (5 bases). Trimming removed 5 bases at V and 4 bases at J, with 14 bases between. This CDR3 contains 14 residues. Germline CDR1 MDHEN, CDR2 SYDVKM. This chain's CDR3 is CASSTTSGLETQYF. The CDR3 coding sequence is TGTGCCAGCAGTACCACCTCGGGGTTAGAGACCCAGTACTTC.

The CDR3, as DNA: TGTGCCAGCAGTGCCCCAGGGAATCAGCCCCAGCATTTT. Its translation is CASSAPGNQPQHF. The gene calls are TRBV2 and TRBJ1-5; maybe TRBD1 (5 bases). The CDR3 covers 13 residues. V was cut by 4 bases and J by 4 bases, with 8 bases left in between. The germline CDR1 and CDR2 sequences are SNHLY and FYNNEI.

CDR3 DNA sequence: TGTGCCAGCATGGCGGGGGGAGGCAATCAGCCCCAGCATTTT. Protein sequence: CASMAGGGNQPQHF. The rearrangement links TRBV19 to TRBJ1-5; a weak D match, TRBD1 (5 bases). Germline V gene lookup returns CDR1 LNHDA and CDR2 SQIVND (reference sequence). Trimming stripped 9 bases from V and 2 bases from J, with 14 bases between. The CDR3 consists of 14 residues.

V is TRBV11-3 and J is TRBJ2-3; TRBD1 might be the D (6 bases). The CDR3 loop spans 16 amino acids. V lost 5 bases and J lost 4, with 19 bases in between. Germline V gene data show CDR1 as SGHNT and CDR2 as YENEEA. The CDR3 nucleotides are TGTGCCAGCAGCCTCACATCGGGACATACCCCAGATACGCAGTATTTT. This translates into CASSLTSGHTPDTQYF.

V and J are TRBV19 and TRBJ2-3; TRBD2 matches 9 bases. V lost 3 bases and J lost 2; bases outside the gene matches: 6. Per the germline V gene, CDR1 is LNHDA and CDR2 is SQIVND (reference sequence). The CDR3 sequence is 16 residues long. The CDR3 DNA sequence: TGTGCCAGTAGTATCTGGACTAGCGACTACACAGATACGCAGTATTTT. It codes for CASSIWTSDYTDTQYF.

The chain joins TRBV13 to TRBJ1-2, with 10 nucleotides matching TRBD1. The CDR3 runs 18 residues. Trimming removed 5 bases from V and 0 bases from J; junction bases left unmatched: 12. The germline CDR1 and CDR2 sequences are PRHDT and FYEKMQ (reference sequence). The CDR3 DNA sequence: TGTGCCAGCAGCCAATGGGGACAGGGGCGAGAGACTAACTATGGCTACACCTTC. Translating gives CASSQWGQGRETNYGYTF.

On this clone: A junction end diverges from the germline sequence, so it may reflect a read error. The chain links TRBV27 to TRBJ2-3; 8 nucleotides line up with TRBD1. CDR3 length equals 10 residues. Germline lookup yields CDR1 MNHEY and CDR2 SMNVEV (reference sequence). CDR3 in DNA: TGTGCCAGCAGTTTAGGGACAGGCCTTTTT. It encodes CASSLGTGLF.

V and J are TRBV5-5 and TRBJ2-3; D is possibly TRBD2 (5 bases). V shed 0 bases and J shed 3 bases, with 20 bases lying between them. There are 18 residues in the CDR3. Germline CDR1 is SGHKS and CDR2 is YYEKEE (reference sequence). The CDR3: CASSLEPWTAGGTDTQYF. The CDR3 nucleotides read TGTGCCAGCAGCTTGGAACCCTGGACCGCTGGCGGGACAGATACGCAGTATTTT.

The chain is built from TRBV4-3 and TRBJ2-3; TRBD1 or TRBD2 may be the D gene (5 bases each). The V gene lost 4 bases and the J gene lost 0 bases, with 8 bases spanning the gap. Germline CDR1 and CDR2: LGHNA and YSLEER. The CDR3 contains 14 residues. The DNA for the CDR3 is TGCGCCAGCAGCCGTCGGGGCAGCACAGATACGCAGTATTTT. Amino acids: CASSRRGSTDTQYF.